This TCR beta chain was recorded in a study of monozygotic twins with inflammatory bowel disease. The TCR libraries each used total RNA (around 4,000 ng per library). Each UMI harboured a 6-nucleotide sample barcode and was appended via template switching. One entry per CDR3 protein, without DNA, is what TCRdb gives after re-calling the 5' RACE reads. The sample holds 150,000 or so distinct CDR3 sequences. This TCR derives from a human donor with ulcerative colitis or Crohn's disease, or a healthy co-twin of an affected twin (not recorded which). The sample comprised blood.

CDR3 residues: CASSFFYPPTSENTGELFF. The V gene is TRBV5-1, the J gene TRBJ2-2; TCRdb selects TRBD2, and the lack of DNA leaves this call unchecked. CDR1 is SGHRS, CDR2 YFSETQ, per germline. The CDR3 extends over 19 amino acids.